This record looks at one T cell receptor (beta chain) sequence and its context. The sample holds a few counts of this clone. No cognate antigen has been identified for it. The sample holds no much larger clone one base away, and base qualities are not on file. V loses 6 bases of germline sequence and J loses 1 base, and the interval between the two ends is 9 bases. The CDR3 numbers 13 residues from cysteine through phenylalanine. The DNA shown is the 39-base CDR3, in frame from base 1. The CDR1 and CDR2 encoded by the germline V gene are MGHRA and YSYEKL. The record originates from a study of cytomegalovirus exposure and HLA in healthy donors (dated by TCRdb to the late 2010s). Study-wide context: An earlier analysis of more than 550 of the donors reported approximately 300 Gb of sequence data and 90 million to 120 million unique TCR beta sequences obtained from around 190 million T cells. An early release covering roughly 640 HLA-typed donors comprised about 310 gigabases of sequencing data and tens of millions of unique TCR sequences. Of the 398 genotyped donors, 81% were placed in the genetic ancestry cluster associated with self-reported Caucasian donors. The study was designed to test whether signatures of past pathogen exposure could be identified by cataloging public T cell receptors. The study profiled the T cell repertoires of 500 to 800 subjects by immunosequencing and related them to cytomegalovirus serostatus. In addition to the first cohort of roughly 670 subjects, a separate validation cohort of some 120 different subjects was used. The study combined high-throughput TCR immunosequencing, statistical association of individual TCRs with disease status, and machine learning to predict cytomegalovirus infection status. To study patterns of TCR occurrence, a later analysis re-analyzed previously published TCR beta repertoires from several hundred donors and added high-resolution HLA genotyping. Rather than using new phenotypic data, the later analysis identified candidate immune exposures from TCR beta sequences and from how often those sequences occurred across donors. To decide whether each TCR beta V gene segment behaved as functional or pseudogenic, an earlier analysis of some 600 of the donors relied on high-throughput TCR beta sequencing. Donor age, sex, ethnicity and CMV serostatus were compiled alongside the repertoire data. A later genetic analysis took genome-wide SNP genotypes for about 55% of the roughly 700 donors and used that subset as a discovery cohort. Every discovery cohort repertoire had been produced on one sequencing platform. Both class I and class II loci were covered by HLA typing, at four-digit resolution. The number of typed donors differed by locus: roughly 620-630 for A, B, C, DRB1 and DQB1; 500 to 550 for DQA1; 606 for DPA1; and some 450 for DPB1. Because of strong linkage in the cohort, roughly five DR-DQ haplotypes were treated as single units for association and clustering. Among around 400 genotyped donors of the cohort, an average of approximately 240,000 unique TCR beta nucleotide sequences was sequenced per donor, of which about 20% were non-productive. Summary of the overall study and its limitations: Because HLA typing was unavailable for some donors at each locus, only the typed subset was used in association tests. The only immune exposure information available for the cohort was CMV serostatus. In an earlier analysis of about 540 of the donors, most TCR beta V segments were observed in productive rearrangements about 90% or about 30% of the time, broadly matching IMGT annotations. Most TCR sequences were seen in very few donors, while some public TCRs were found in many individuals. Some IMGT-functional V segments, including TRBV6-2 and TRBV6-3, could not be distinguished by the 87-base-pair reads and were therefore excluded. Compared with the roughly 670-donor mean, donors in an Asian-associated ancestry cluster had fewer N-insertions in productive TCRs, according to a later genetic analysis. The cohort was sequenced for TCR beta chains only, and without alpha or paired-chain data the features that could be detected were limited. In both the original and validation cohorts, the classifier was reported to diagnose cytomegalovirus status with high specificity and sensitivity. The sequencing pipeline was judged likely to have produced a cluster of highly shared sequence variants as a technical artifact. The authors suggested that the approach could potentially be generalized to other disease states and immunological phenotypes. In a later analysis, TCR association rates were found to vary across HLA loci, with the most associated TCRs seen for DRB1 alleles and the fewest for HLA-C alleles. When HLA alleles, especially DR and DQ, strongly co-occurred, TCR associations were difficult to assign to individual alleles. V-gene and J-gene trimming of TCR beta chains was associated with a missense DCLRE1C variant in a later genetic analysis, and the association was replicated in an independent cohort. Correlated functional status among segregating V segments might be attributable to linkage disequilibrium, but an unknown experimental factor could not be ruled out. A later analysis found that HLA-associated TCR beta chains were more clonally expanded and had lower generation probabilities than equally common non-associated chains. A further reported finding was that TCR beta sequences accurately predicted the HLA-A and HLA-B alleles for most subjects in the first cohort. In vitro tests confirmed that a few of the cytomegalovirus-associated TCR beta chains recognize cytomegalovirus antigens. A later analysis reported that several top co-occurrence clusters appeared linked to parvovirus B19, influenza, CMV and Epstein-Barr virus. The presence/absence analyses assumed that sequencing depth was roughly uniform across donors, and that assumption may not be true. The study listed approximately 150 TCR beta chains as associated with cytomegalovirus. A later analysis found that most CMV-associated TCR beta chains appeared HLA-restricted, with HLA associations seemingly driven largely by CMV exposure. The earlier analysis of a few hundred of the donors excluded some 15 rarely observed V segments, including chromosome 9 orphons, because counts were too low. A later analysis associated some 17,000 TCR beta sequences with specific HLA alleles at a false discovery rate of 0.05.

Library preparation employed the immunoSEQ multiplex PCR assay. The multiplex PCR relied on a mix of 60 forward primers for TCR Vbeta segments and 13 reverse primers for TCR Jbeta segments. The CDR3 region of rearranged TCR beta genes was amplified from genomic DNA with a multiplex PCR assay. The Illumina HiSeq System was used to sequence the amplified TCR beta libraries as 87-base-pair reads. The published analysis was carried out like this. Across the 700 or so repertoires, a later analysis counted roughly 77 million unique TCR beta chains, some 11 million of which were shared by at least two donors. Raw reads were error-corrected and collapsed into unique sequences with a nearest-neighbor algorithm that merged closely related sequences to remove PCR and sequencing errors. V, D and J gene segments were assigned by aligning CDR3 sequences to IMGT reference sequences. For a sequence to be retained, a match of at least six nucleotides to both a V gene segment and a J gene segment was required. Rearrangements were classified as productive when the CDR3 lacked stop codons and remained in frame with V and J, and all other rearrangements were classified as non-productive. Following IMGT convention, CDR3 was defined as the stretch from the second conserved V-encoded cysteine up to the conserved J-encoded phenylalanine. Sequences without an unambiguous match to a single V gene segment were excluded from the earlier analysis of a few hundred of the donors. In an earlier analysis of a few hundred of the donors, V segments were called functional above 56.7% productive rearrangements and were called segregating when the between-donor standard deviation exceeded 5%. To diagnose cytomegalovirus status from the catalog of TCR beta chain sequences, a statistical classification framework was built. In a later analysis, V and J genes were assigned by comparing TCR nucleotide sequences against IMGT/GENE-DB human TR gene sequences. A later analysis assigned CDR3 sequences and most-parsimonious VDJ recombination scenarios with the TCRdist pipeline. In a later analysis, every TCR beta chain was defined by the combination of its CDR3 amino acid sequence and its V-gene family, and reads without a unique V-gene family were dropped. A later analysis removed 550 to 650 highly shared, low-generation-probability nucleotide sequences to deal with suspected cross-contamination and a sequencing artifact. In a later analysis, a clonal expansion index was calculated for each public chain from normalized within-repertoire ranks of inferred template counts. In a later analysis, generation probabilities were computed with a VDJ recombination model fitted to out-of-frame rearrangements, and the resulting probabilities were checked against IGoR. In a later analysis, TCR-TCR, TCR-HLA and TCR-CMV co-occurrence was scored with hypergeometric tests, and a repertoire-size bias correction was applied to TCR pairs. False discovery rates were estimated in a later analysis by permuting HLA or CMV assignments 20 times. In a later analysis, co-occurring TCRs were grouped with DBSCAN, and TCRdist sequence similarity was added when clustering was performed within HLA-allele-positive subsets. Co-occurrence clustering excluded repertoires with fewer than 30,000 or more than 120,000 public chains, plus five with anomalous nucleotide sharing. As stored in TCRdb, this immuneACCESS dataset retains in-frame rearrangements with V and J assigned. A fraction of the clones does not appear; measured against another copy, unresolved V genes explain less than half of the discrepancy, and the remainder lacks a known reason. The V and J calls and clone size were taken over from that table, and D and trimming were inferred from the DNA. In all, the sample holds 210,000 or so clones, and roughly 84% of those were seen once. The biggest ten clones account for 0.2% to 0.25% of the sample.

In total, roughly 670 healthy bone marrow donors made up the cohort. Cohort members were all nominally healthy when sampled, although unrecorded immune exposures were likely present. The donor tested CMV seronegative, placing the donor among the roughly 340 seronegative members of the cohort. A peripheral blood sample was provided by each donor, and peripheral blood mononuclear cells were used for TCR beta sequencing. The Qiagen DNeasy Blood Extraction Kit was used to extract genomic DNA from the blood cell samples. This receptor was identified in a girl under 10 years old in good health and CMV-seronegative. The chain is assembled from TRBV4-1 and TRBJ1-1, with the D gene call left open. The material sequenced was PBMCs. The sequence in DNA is TGCGCCAGCAGATCGGAGGGGAACACTGAAGCTTTCTTT. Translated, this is CASRSEGNTEAFF.